The 24 T cell receptor beta chains listed next were all sequenced from one sample in a study of glioma-infiltrating T cells. Amplification of TCR alpha and beta CDR3 regions from RNA used iRepertoire nested multiplex PCR. MiXCR was run by TCRdb on the multiplex PCR reads, yielding one entry per CDR3 protein. This table has over 100,000 distinct CDR3 sequences, less than 30% appearing once. Input material: glioma tissue, nonneoplastic brain tissue, or PBMCs (not recorded which). The source is a human donor with low-grade glioma or glioblastoma, undergoing nonglioma brain surgery, or in good health (not recorded which).

As for this clonotype: One junction end does not reproduce the germline sequence, and a read error may be involved. J is TRBJ1-1 and V is TRBV7-9; tentatively, D is TRBD1 (5 bases). The CDR3 is 15 amino acids. Germline-derived CDR1 and CDR2 are SEHNR and FQNEAQ (reference sequence). The CDR3 DNA sequence: TGTGCCAGCAGCAACAGACAGAGCCAGAACACTGAAGCGTTCTTT. This codes for CASSNRQSQNTEAFF.

A remark on this clonotype: It may be a read error: a sequence one base away is much more abundant. The CDR3, as DNA: TGTGCCAGCAACCCACAGGGAGAGACCCAGTACTTC. This codes for CASNPQGETQYF. The gene calls are TRBV7-2 and TRBJ2-5; the D gene is possibly TRBD1 (6 bases). Germline V lookup: CDR1 SGHTA, CDR2 FQGNSA. Trimming stripped 7 bases from V and 4 bases from J, with 10 bases between. The CDR3 consists of 12 residues.

In its sample, this clonotype was seen many times. The chain links TRBV6-1 to TRBJ2-7; D is uncertain. Looked up from germline, CDR1 is MNHNS and CDR2 is SASEGT. The CDR3 runs 14 residues. Trimming left V 5 bases short and J 0 bases short, with 11 bases between. CDR3 nucleotide sequence: TGTGCCAGCAGTCCGCGACCTAGCTCCTACGAGCAGTACTTC. It is translated as CASSPRPSSYEQYF.

This clonotype has only a few counts. V and J are TRBV5-4 and TRBJ2-1, with 9 nucleotides matching TRBD2. Trimming cost V 4 bases and J 7 bases; bases outside gene matches: 12. The length of the CDR3 is 16 residues. Germline CDR1 reads SGHNT; CDR2 reads YYREEE (reference sequence). CDR3 nucleotide sequence: TGTGCCAGCAGCCCCAAAGCGGCTAGCGGGACGAATGAGCAGTTCTTC. This encodes CASSPKAASGTNEQFF.

This clonotype was seen at least ten times. V and J are TRBV28 and TRBJ1-5; the D is unclear. Germline assignment: CDR1 MDHEN and CDR2 SYDVKM. CDR3 length: 11 amino acids. The V gene lost 2 bases and the J gene lost 15 bases, with 11 bases spanning the gap. As DNA, the CDR3 is TGTGCCAGCAGTTTAACCCGGGAAAGGCATTTT. Translated: CASSLTRERHF.

This clonotype was detected many times. The chain is built from TRBV6-2 or TRBV6-3 and TRBJ2-5; D might be TRBD1 (5 bases). V was pared by 3 bases and J by 5 bases, with 19 bases between. Germline V gene lookup returns CDR1 MNHEY and CDR2 SVGEGT. The CDR3 covers 16 residues. The CDR3 DNA sequence: TGTGCCAGCAGTTATTCTGCCAGGGATTCCTTCGAGACCCAGTACTTC. This gives the protein CASSYSARDSFETQYF.

This clonotype was found many times. The rearrangement joins TRBV20-1 to TRBJ1-5; 9 bases are shared with TRBD1. Trimming took 3 bases from V and 3 from J; bases not matched to a gene: 6. The CDR3 covers 15 residues. CDR1 is DFQATT and CDR2 is SNEGSKA in the germline V gene (reference sequence). CDR3: CSARGQGGNNQPQHF. The CDR3 bases are TGCAGTGCTAGGGGACAGGGTGGTAACAATCAGCCCCAGCATTTT.

This clonotype was picked up one time. The final CDR3 position lacks the conserved phenylalanine or tryptophan, pointing to a likely read error. This rearrangement joins TRBV20-1 to TRBJ1-1; 7 bases fit TRBD1. From germline, CDR1 is DFQATT and CDR2 SNEGSKA (reference sequence). This CDR3 is 12 amino acids long. The CDR3 spells CGAKTGSTEAFS. Written as DNA, the CDR3 is TGCGGTGCGAAGACAGGGAGCACTGAAGCTTTCTCT.

This clonotype was counted ten times or more. The CDR3 loop is CATSDSRTDQETQYF. For the CDR3, the DNA is TGTGCCACCAGTGATTCACGGACGGACCAAGAGACCCAGTACTTC. J is TRBJ2-5 and V is TRBV24-1; D gene uncertain. Germline assignment: CDR1 KGHDR and CDR2 SFDVKD. Trimming pared 2 bases from V and 0 bases from J, leaving 9 bases between. The CDR3 has 15 residues.

The table lists this clonotype with many counts. V usage is TRBV7-8 and J usage is TRBJ2-3; maybe TRBD2 (6 bases). The CDR3 contains 14 residues. Germline V lookup: CDR1 SGHVS, CDR2 FQNEAQ. Trimming took off 8 bases at V and 2 bases at J, with 14 bases between the two ends. The CDR3 nucleotides are TGTGCCAGCGAGGGGCGGGGCCTCACAGATACGCAGTATTTT. Translating it yields CASEGRGLTDTQYF.

This clonotype came up a few times. The chain recombines TRBV12-3 or TRBV12-4 with TRBJ2-1; 7 bases agree with TRBD1. CDR3 size: 15 residues. With V trimmed by 3 bases and J by 5 bases, 7 bases remained unmatched. CDR3 DNA sequence: TGTGCCAGCAGTTTCGGGCAGGGGGTTCACAATGAGCAGTTCTTC. It specifies CASSFGQGVHNEQFF.

This clonotype was counted many times. V is TRBV20-1 and J is TRBJ2-1; no clear D gene. V dropped 2 bases and J dropped 1 base, with 3 bases sitting between them. Germline V gives CDR1 DFQATT, CDR2 SNEGSKA (reference sequence). The CDR3 contains 12 residues. The CDR3: CSARRSYNEQFF. The CDR3 coding sequence is TGCAGTGCTAGAAGATCCTACAATGAGCAGTTCTTC.

V usage is TRBV12-3 or TRBV12-4 and J usage is TRBJ1-3, with a possible D match to TRBD1 (6 bases). The V gene lost 7 bases and the J gene lost 0 bases, with 10 bases spanning the gap. The CDR3 loop spans 14 amino acids. CDR3 sequence (DNA): TGTGCCAGCACCAAAGGGGGCTCTGGAAACACCATATATTTT. Encoded protein: CASTKGGSGNTIYF.

The genes are TRBV7-2 and TRBJ1-5; D might be TRBD1 (5 bases). CDR1 and CDR2 (germline): SGHTA, FQGNSA. CDR3 size: 15 residues. In DNA, the CDR3 is TGTGTTAGCAGCCCCCAGGTCCAGGGACGACAGCCCCAGCATTTT. Encoded protein: CVSSPQVQGRQPQHF.

This clonotype was observed at least ten times. The rearrangement joins TRBV6-2 or TRBV6-3 to TRBJ2-5; 9 nucleotides agree with TRBD2. Germline CDR1 MNHEY, CDR2 SVGEGT. The ends lost 6 bases at V and 1 base at J; junction bases unmatched: 3. This CDR3 is built from 14 residues. CDR3 sequence (DNA): TGTGCCAGCAGCCTAGCGGGGTTCCAAGAGACCCAGTACTTC. This codes for CASSLAGFQETQYF.

Concerning this clonotype itself: A much larger clone sits a single nucleotide away, making a read error possible. V and J are TRBV2 and TRBJ1-2; no clear D gene. The germline gives CDR1 SNHLY, CDR2 FYNNEI. This CDR3 is built from 12 residues. Written as DNA, the CDR3 is TGTGCCAGCAGGCCCAGCGGCTATCGCTACACCTTC. Translated: CASRPSGYRYTF.

This clonotype was picked up many times. The chain has TRBV6-1 and TRBJ2-5; 16 bases are a match to TRBD2. The CDR3 contains 16 residues. Unmatched junction bases numbered 9, after V lost 5 bases and J lost 9 bases. Germline CDR1 is MNHNS and CDR2 is SASEGT. CDR3: CASSSTGTSGRGPQYF. The CDR3 DNA sequence: TGTGCCAGCAGTTCCACGGGGACTAGCGGGAGGGGGCCCCAGTACTTC.

The table lists this clonotype with many counts. CDR3 amino acids: CASSFRLAGDNEQFF. DNA of the CDR3: TGTGCCAGCAGTTTCCGACTAGCGGGAGACAATGAGCAGTTCTTC. The chain is built from TRBV6-1 and TRBJ2-1; 12 bases fit TRBD2. Germline V lookup: CDR1 MNHNS, CDR2 SASEGT. The trim removed 5 bases at V and 5 bases at J, leaving 4 bases unmatched. The CDR3 sequence is 15 residues long.

This clonotype was seen at least ten times. This chain joins TRBV6-4 and TRBJ2-3; 9 bases map to TRBD2. V was clipped by 4 bases and J by 0 bases; unmatched bases: 2. CDR3 length: 15 amino acids. Germline V gene data show CDR1 as MRHNA and CDR2 as SNTAGT. CDR3 DNA sequence: TGTGCCAGCAGTGCGCGGGGGGGTAGCACAGATACGCAGTATTTT. Translating gives CASSARGGSTDTQYF.

The V gene is TRBV20-1, the J gene TRBJ1-1; tentative D call: TRBD1 (5 bases). V gave up 5 bases and J gave up 0 bases, with 22 bases separating them. This CDR3 has 17 amino acids. Germline V gene lookup returns CDR1 DFQATT and CDR2 SNEGSKA (reference sequence). In DNA form, the CDR3 reads TGCAGTGCTCGTTTAGGGACCCTGAACACCATGAACACTGAAGCTTTCTTT. It is translated as CSARLGTLNTMNTEAFF.

Many counts were recorded for this clonotype. The V and J genes are TRBV20-1 and TRBJ2-5, with 11 bases that match TRBD1. The CDR3 consists of 17 residues. Trimming removed 0 bases from V and 1 base from J; junction bases left unmatched: 7. Germline V lookup: CDR1 DFQATT, CDR2 SNEGSKA (reference sequence). The CDR3 DNA is TGCAGTGCTAGAGATGCCGGGACAGGGGGTCTCCAAGAGACCCAGTACTTC. It encodes CSARDAGTGGLQETQYF.

There are many counts of this clonotype. V gene TRBV6-5 combines with J gene TRBJ2-5; 7 positions match TRBD2. Germline V CDR1 and CDR2: MNHEY, SVGAGI. This CDR3 contains 16 residues. Losses at the gene ends were 1 base for V and 1 base for J; bases not matched to a gene: 6. CDR3: CASSYFRVAGQETQYF. The CDR3 region has the DNA TGTGCCAGCAGTTACTTCCGAGTAGCGGGCCAAGAGACCCAGTACTTC.

The chain recombines TRBV7-9 with TRBJ2-5; D might be TRBD1 (6 bases). Germline values: CDR1 SEHNR, CDR2 FQNEAQ (reference sequence). V lost 2 bases, J lost 4 bases, and 8 bases lay in between. This CDR3 region has 13 residues. CDR3 sequence reads: CASSLQGPETQYF. CDR3 sequence (DNA): TGTGCCAGCAGCTTACAGGGGCCAGAGACCCAGTACTTC.

Ten or more counts support this clonotype. The genes are TRBV20-1 and TRBJ1-5, with TRBD1 as a possible D gene (6 bases). Germline CDR1 reads DFQATT; CDR2 reads SNEGSKA (reference sequence). The CDR3 is made up of 14 amino acids. V lost 6 bases and J 3 bases, leaving 15 bases between the germline ends. The CDR3 protein is CSARTAITNQPQHF. The DNA of the CDR3 is TGCAGTGCCAGGACAGCTATCACCAATCAGCCCCAGCATTTT.